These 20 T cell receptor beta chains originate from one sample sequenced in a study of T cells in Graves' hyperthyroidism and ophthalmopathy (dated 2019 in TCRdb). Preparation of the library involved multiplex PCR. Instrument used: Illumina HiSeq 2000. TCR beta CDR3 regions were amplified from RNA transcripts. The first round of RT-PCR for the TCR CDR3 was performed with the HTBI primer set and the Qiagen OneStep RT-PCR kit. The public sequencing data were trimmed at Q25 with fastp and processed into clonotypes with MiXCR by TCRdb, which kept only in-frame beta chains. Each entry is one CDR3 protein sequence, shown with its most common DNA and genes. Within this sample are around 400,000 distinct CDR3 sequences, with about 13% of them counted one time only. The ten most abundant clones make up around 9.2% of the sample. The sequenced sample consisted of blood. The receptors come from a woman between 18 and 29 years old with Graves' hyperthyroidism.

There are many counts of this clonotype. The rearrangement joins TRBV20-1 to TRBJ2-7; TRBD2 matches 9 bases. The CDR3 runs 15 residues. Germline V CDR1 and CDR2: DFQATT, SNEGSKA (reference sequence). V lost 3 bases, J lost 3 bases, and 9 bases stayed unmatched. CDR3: CSASVRLAGFYEQYF. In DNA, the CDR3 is TGCAGTGCTAGCGTCCGTCTAGCGGGGTTCTACGAGCAGTACTTC.

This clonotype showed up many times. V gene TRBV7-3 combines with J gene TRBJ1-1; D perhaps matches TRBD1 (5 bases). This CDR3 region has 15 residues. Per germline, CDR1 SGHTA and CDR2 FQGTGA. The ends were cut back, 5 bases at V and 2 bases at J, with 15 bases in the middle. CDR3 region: CASSPGTSTNTEAFF. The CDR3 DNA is TGTGCCAGCAGCCCCGGGACCTCAACTAACACTGAAGCTTTCTTT.

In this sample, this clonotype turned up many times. CDR3 protein: CASSHLGRSTGELFF. The CDR3 bases are TGTGCCAGCAGCCATCTGGGAAGGAGCACCGGGGAGCTGTTTTTT. The chain employs TRBV3-1 and TRBJ2-2; D call uncertain. Per germline, CDR1 LGHDT and CDR2 YNNKEL (reference sequence). This CDR3 region has 15 residues. Trimming took 3 bases from V and 4 from J, leaving 12 bases between them.

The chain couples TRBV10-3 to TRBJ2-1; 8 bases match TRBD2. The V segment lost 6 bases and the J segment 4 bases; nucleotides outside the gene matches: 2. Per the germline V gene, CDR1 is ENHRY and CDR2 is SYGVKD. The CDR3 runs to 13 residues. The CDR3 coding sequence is TGTGCCATCAGCAGCGGGGGTTACAATGAGCAGTTCTTC. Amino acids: CAISSGGYNEQFF.

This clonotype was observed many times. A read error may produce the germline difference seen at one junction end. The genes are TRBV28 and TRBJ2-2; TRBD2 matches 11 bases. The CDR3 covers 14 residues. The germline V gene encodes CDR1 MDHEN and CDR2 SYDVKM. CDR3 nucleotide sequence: TGCGCGATAGCGGGAGGGCCTCGGAACGGGGAGCTGTTTTTT. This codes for CAIAGGPRNGELFF.

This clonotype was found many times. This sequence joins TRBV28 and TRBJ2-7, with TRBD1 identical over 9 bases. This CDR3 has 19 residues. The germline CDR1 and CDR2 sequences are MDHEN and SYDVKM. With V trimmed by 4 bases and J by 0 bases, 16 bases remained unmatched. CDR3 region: CASSSPGDRAYQSSYEQYF. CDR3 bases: TGTGCCAGCAGTTCCCCGGGGGACAGGGCTTACCAGAGCTCCTACGAGCAGTACTTC.

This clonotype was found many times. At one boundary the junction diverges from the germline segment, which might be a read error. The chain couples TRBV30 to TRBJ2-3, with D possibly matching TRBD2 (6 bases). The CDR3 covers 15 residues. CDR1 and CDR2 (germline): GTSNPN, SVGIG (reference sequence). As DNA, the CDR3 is TGTGCCTGGGAGGGGCTAGCGCCTAGCACAGATACGCAGTACTTT. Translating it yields CAWEGLAPSTDTQYF.

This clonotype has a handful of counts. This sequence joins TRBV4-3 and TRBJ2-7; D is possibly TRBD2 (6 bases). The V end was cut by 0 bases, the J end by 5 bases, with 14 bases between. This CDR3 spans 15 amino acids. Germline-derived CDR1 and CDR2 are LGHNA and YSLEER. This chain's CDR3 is CASSQEWGERDEQYF. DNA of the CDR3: TGCGCCAGCAGCCAAGAGTGGGGGGAAAGGGACGAGCAGTACTTC.

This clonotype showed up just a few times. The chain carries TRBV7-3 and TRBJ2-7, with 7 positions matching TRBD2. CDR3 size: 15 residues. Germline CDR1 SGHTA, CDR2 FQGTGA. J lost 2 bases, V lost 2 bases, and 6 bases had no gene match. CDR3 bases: TGTGCCAGCAGCTTAGGGGGGGGGTCAACCTACGAGCAGTACTTC. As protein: CASSLGGGSTYEQYF.

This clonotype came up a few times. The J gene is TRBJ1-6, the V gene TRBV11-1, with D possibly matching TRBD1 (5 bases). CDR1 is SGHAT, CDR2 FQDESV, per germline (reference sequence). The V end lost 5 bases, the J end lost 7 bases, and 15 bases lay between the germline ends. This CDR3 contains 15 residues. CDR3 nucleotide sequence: TGTGCCAGCAGCCGAGGGCGGGGGATGAATTCACCCCTCCACTTT. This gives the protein CASSRGRGMNSPLHF.

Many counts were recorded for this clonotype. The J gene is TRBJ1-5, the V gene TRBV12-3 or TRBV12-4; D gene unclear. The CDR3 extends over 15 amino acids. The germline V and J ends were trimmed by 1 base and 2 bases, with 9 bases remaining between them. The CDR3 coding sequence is TGTGCCAGCAGTTTAGGGGAGGATGGCAATCAGCCCCAGCATTTT. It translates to CASSLGEDGNQPQHF.

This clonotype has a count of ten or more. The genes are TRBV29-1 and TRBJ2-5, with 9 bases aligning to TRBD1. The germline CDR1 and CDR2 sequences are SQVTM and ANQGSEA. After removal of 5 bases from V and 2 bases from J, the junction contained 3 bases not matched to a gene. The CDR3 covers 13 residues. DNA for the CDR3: TGCAGCGTTTATGGACAGGGGCAAGAGACCCAGTACTTC. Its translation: CSVYGQGQETQYF. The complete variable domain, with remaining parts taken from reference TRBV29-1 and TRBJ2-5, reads SAVISQKPSRDICQRGTSLTIQCQVDSQVTMMFWYRQQPGQSLTLIATANQGSEATYESGFVIDKFPISRPNLTFSTLTVSNMSPEDSSIYLCSVYGQGQETQYFGPGTRLLVL.

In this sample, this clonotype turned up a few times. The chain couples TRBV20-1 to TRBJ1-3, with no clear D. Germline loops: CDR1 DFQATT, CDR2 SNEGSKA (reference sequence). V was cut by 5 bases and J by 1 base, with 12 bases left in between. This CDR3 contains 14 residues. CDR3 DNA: TGCAGTGCTGATAGCCCCCAGTCTGGAAACACCATATATTTT. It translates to CSADSPQSGNTIYF.

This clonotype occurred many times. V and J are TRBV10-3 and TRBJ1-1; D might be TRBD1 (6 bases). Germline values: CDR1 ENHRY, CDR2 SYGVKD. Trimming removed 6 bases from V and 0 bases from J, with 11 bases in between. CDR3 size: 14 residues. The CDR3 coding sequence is TGTGCCATCAGGCCCCAGGGGATGAACACTGAAGCTTTCTTT. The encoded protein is CAIRPQGMNTEAFF.

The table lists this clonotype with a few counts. The CDR3 DNA follows: TGCGCCAGCAGCTTGGAAGGTACGGGACGATACGAGCAGTACTTC. It codes for CASSLEGTGRYEQYF. This chain links TRBV5-1 with TRBJ2-7; D tentatively reads TRBD1 or TRBD2 (5 bases each). CDR1 is SGHRS and CDR2 is YFSETQ in the germline V gene. Trimming took off 0 bases at V and 4 bases at J, with 14 bases between the two ends. The CDR3 runs 15 residues. Based on the CDR3 plus reference TRBV5-1 and TRBJ2-7, the full variable domain is KAGVTQTPRYLIKTRGQQVTLSCSPISGHRSVSWYQQTPGQGLQFLFEYFSETQRNKGNFPGRFSGRQFSNSRSEMNVSTLELGDSALYLCASSLEGTGRYEQYFGPGTRLTVT.

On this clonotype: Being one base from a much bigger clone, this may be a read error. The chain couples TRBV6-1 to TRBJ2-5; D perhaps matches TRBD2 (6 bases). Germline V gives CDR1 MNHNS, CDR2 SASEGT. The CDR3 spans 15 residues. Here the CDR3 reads CASSRFSGYQEAQYF. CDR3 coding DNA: TGTGCCAGCAGTAGATTCAGCGGGTACCAAGAGGCCCAGTACTTC.

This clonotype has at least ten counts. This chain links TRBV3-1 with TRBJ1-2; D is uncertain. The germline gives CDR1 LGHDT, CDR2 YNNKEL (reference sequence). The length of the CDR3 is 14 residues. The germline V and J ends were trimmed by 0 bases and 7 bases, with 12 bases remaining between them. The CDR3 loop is CASSQDVTLLGYTF. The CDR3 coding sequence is TGTGCCAGCAGCCAAGACGTGACCCTTCTTGGCTACACCTTC.

CDR3 DNA: TGTGCCAGCAGCGTGATCCAAGAGACCCAGTACTTC. It codes for CASSVIQETQYF. This sequence joins TRBV5-8 and TRBJ2-5, with no clear D. This CDR3 region has 12 residues. The germline gives CDR1 SGHTS, CDR2 YDEGEE. Trimming took 4 bases from V and 1 from J, leaving 5 bases between them.

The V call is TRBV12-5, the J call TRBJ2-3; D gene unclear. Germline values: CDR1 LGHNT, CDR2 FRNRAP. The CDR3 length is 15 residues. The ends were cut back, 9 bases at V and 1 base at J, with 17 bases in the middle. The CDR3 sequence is CASQPGPYGTDTQYF. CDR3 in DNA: TGTGCTAGCCAACCCGGCCCCTATGGCACAGATACGCAGTATTTT.

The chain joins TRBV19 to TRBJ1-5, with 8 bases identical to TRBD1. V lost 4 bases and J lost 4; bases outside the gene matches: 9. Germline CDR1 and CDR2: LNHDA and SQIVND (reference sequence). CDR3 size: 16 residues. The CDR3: CASSTPQGALNQPQHF. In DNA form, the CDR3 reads TGTGCCAGTAGTACCCCTCAGGGGGCCCTGAATCAGCCCCAGCATTTT.